This is a list of T cell receptor beta chains from one sample in a study of T cells in Graves' hyperthyroidism and ophthalmopathy. TCRdb called the multiplex PCR reads again in MiXCR, with one record for every CDR3 protein. Among 400,000 or so distinct CDR3 sequences, around 13% were seen once, and the ten largest hold around 20%. Sequenced: blood. These receptors all come from a woman aged 25 to 39 with Graves' ophthalmopathy. CDR3s include the opening cysteine and the closing phenylalanine or tryptophan. Fields, in order: D gene, clone size, J gene, V gene, CDR3 protein, CDR3 DNA. D genes are given only for firm matches. Clone sizes are given selectively: once, few, many, or a class where the clone is expanded.

d_gene: TRBD2
abundance: many
j_gene: TRBJ2-1
v_gene: TRBV20-1
CDR3aa: CSASLPGTSGVGEQFF
CDR3nt: TGCAGTGCTAGCTTGCCCGGGACTAGCGGGGTCGGGGAGCAGTTCTTC

d_gene: .
abundance: many
j_gene: TRBJ2-2
v_gene: TRBV19
CDR3aa: CASSRPQGPNTGELFF
CDR3nt: TGTGCCAGTAGTAGGCCCCAGGGACCGAACACCGGGGAGCTGTTTTTT

d_gene: .
abundance: once
j_gene: TRBJ1-1
v_gene: TRBV10-1
CDR3aa: CASSRTRVLMNTEAFF
CDR3nt: TGTGCCAGCAGTCGGACAAGGGTCTTGATGAACACTGAAGCTTTCTTT

d_gene: TRBD2
abundance: .
j_gene: TRBJ2-3
v_gene: TRBV10-3
CDR3aa: CAISDPGTSGGPRTQYF
CDR3nt: TGTGCCATCAGCGACCCTGGGACTAGCGGGGGGCCTCGAACGCAGTATTTT

d_gene: .
abundance: few
j_gene: TRBJ1-2
v_gene: TRBV2
CDR3aa: CATTGRYGYTF
CDR3nt: TGTGCCACCACGGGACGTTATGGCTACACCTTC

d_gene: .
abundance: .
j_gene: TRBJ1-1
v_gene: TRBV6-2/TRBV6-3
CDR3aa: CASTPGVNTEAFF
CDR3nt: TGTGCCAGCACTCCCGGAGTGAACACTGAAGCTTTCTTT

d_gene: .
abundance: many
j_gene: TRBJ1-2
v_gene: TRBV2
CDR3aa: CASRRGTENYGYTF
CDR3nt: TGTGCCAGCCGAAGGGGGACGGAAAACTATGGCTACACCTTC

d_gene: .
abundance: .
j_gene: TRBJ2-7
v_gene: TRBV4-1
CDR3aa: CASRGTQTYEQYF
CDR3nt: TGCGCCAGCAGGGGGACACAGACCTACGAGCAGTACTTC

d_gene: TRBD1
abundance: many
j_gene: TRBJ2-7
v_gene: TRBV20-1
CDR3aa: CSARDFRTGGEQYF
CDR3nt: TGCAGTGCTAGAGATTTTAGGACAGGGGGCGAGCAGTACTTC

d_gene: TRBD2
abundance: many
j_gene: TRBJ2-7
v_gene: TRBV28
CDR3aa: CASSSGGTSYEQYF
CDR3nt: TGTGCCAGCAGTAGCGGGGGTACTTCCTACGAGCAGTACTTC

d_gene: .
abundance: few
j_gene: TRBJ2-3
v_gene: TRBV10-2
CDR3aa: CASSELSDSSRAQYF
CDR3nt: TGCGCCAGCAGTGAATTATCGGACAGTTCGAGAGCGCAGTATTTT

d_gene: .
abundance: many
j_gene: TRBJ1-2
v_gene: TRBV12-3/TRBV12-4
CDR3aa: CASSLSKEFHGYTF
CDR3nt: TGTGCCAGCAGTTTAAGTAAGGAGTTTCATGGCTACACCTTC

d_gene: TRBD2
abundance: .
j_gene: TRBJ2-1
v_gene: TRBV20-1
CDR3aa: CSARDARGSGGSYNEQFF
CDR3nt: TGCAGTGCTAGAGACGCGAGGGGTAGCGGGGGCTCCTACAATGAGCAGTTCTTC

d_gene: TRBD1
abundance: many
j_gene: TRBJ2-7
v_gene: TRBV20-1
CDR3aa: CSARDPGQGVHEQYF
CDR3nt: TGCAGTGCTAGAGATCCGGGACAGGGTGTCCACGAGCAGTACTTC

d_gene: .
abundance: many
j_gene: TRBJ2-5
v_gene: TRBV7-9
CDR3aa: CASSFSQGQETQYF
CDR3nt: TGTGCCAGCAGCTTCTCACAGGGACAAGAGACCCAGTACTTC

d_gene: TRBD1
abundance: .
j_gene: TRBJ1-5
v_gene: TRBV27
CDR3aa: CASSLGTGAGQPQHF
CDR3nt: TGTGCCAGCAGTTTGGGGACAGGGGCTGGCCAGCCCCAGCATTTT

d_gene: .
abundance: few
j_gene: TRBJ1-2
v_gene: TRBV29-1
CDR3aa: CSVEKDGGPGYTF
CDR3nt: TGCAGCGTTGAGAAGGATGGAGGGCCCGGCTACACCTTC

d_gene: .
abundance: many
j_gene: TRBJ1-6
v_gene: TRBV3-1
CDR3aa: CASSQLLIGHSPLHF
CDR3nt: TGTGCCAGCAGCCAACTTCTGATTGGGCATTCACCCCTCCACTTT

d_gene: .
abundance: many
j_gene: TRBJ1-5
v_gene: TRBV5-5
CDR3aa: CASSLGYFGQPQHF
CDR3nt: TGTGCCAGCAGCTTGGGGTATTTCGGTCAGCCCCAGCATTTT

d_gene: .
abundance: many
j_gene: TRBJ2-7
v_gene: TRBV10-2
CDR3aa: CASSPTSRSEQYF
CDR3nt: TGCGCCAGCAGCCCCACTTCTCGATCCGAGCAGTACTTC

d_gene: .
abundance: few
j_gene: TRBJ2-7
v_gene: TRBV29-1
CDR3aa: CSVEKGFPYEQYF
CDR3nt: TGCAGCGTTGAGAAAGGGTTCCCTTACGAGCAGTACTTC

d_gene: TRBD1
abundance: .
j_gene: TRBJ1-2
v_gene: TRBV20-1
CDR3aa: CSARRGLQGYTF
CDR3nt: TGCAGTGCTAGGAGGGGGCTTCAAGGCTACACCTTC

d_gene: TRBD2
abundance: many
j_gene: TRBJ2-2
v_gene: TRBV11-3
CDR3aa: CASSLGTSANTGELFF
CDR3nt: TGTGCCAGCAGCCTCGGGACTAGTGCGAACACCGGGGAGCTGTTTTTT

d_gene: TRBD1
abundance: .
j_gene: TRBJ2-7
v_gene: TRBV2
CDR3aa: CASSGRDRGTHEQYF
CDR3nt: TGTGCCAGCAGTGGCCGGGACAGGGGGACCCACGAGCAGTACTTC

d_gene: TRBD1
abundance: many
j_gene: TRBJ2-7
v_gene: TRBV7-8
CDR3aa: CASSLDRDRDSYEQYF
CDR3nt: TGTGCCAGCAGCTTAGATAGGGACAGGGACTCCTACGAGCAGTACTTC

d_gene: .
abundance: many
j_gene: TRBJ1-6
v_gene: TRBV12-3/TRBV12-4
CDR3aa: CASRAPENSPLHF
CDR3nt: TGTGCCAGCAGGGCCCCGGAGAATTCACCCCTCCACTTT

d_gene: TRBD2
abundance: few
j_gene: TRBJ2-1
v_gene: TRBV28
CDR3aa: CASSSGGNYYNEQFF
CDR3nt: TGTGCCAGCAGCTCCGGGGGGAATTACTACAATGAGCAGTTCTTC

d_gene: .
abundance: many
j_gene: TRBJ2-5
v_gene: TRBV24-1
CDR3aa: CATSDATRQETQYF
CDR3nt: TGTGCCACCAGTGACGCCACCAGGCAAGAGACCCAGTACTTC

d_gene: TRBD2
abundance: .
j_gene: TRBJ2-2
v_gene: TRBV9
CDR3aa: CASSVQAGGPGELFF
CDR3nt: TGTGCCAGCAGCGTCCAAGCGGGGGGGCCCGGGGAGCTGTTTTTT

d_gene: TRBD1
abundance: few
j_gene: TRBJ1-6
v_gene: TRBV19
CDR3aa: CASSIPGTGDSPLHF
CDR3nt: TGTGCCAGTAGTATACCTGGGACAGGGGATTCACCCCTCCACTTT

d_gene: .
abundance: many
j_gene: TRBJ1-5
v_gene: TRBV11-2
CDR3aa: CASSLEGRNQPQHF
CDR3nt: TGTGCCAGCAGCTTAGAGGGCAGGAATCAGCCCCAGCATTTT

d_gene: TRBD1
abundance: many
j_gene: TRBJ2-1
v_gene: TRBV4-1
CDR3aa: CASSQPDRGQLIGEQFF
CDR3nt: TGCGCCAGCAGCCAACCGGACAGGGGGCAATTGATTGGTGAGCAGTTCTTC

d_gene: .
abundance: many
j_gene: TRBJ2-1
v_gene: TRBV12-3/TRBV12-4
CDR3aa: CASSLEEVYNEQFF
CDR3nt: TGTGCCAGCAGTTTAGAGGAGGTCTACAATGAGCAGTTCTTC

d_gene: .
abundance: .
j_gene: TRBJ2-1
v_gene: TRBV2
CDR3aa: CASSRGRGEQFF
CDR3nt: TGTGCCAGCAGTAGGGGGCGGGGGGAGCAGTTCTTC

d_gene: .
abundance: many
j_gene: TRBJ2-3
v_gene: TRBV30
CDR3aa: CAWSVEASSTDTQYF
CDR3nt: TGTGCCTGGAGTGTAGAGGCGTCTAGCACAGATACGCAGTATTTT

d_gene: TRBD2
abundance: few
j_gene: TRBJ2-5
v_gene: TRBV3-1
CDR3aa: CASSQVSRSGGAETQYF
CDR3nt: TGTGCCAGCAGCCAGGTCTCTAGGAGCGGGGGGGCTGAGACCCAGTACTTC

d_gene: TRBD1
abundance: many
j_gene: TRBJ1-2
v_gene: TRBV6-1
CDR3aa: CASSPQGAFSTGYTF
CDR3nt: TGTGCCAGCAGTCCTCAGGGGGCGTTCTCTACTGGCTACACCTTC

d_gene: .
abundance: many
j_gene: TRBJ2-7
v_gene: TRBV7-2
CDR3aa: CASSPTTGPYEQYF
CDR3nt: TGTGCCAGCAGCCCGACAACGGGACCCTACGAGCAGTACTTC

d_gene: TRBD1
abundance: many
j_gene: TRBJ1-2
v_gene: TRBV28
CDR3aa: CASSFPHSRTGGYTF
CDR3nt: TGTGCCAGCAGTTTTCCACACTCCCGGACAGGCGGCTACACCTTC

d_gene: .
abundance: many
j_gene: TRBJ2-1
v_gene: TRBV28
CDR3aa: CASSFPSESSYNEQFF
CDR3nt: TGTGCCAGCAGTTTTCCTAGCGAAAGCTCCTACAATGAGCAGTTCTTC

d_gene: TRBD1
abundance: few
j_gene: TRBJ1-5
v_gene: TRBV9
CDR3aa: CASSAETGVGNQPQHF
CDR3nt: TGTGCCAGCAGCGCCGAGACAGGGGTGGGCAATCAGCCCCAGCATTTT

d_gene: TRBD1
abundance: many
j_gene: TRBJ2-2
v_gene: TRBV9
CDR3aa: CASSVDTQGANTGELFF
CDR3nt: TGTGCCAGCAGCGTAGATACTCAGGGGGCGAACACCGGGGAGCTGTTTTTT

d_gene: .
abundance: many
j_gene: TRBJ2-4
v_gene: TRBV28
CDR3aa: CASRPRWTKNIQYF
CDR3nt: TGTGCCAGCAGGCCCCGGTGGACCAAAAACATTCAGTACTTC

d_gene: .
abundance: .
j_gene: TRBJ2-3
v_gene: TRBV25-1
CDR3aa: CATESPLFRTDPYTADTQYF
CDR3nt: TGTGCCACCGAATCCCCCCTGTTCAGGACAGACCCTTATACGGCAGATACGCAGTATTTT

d_gene: TRBD1
abundance: many
j_gene: TRBJ2-1
v_gene: TRBV7-6
CDR3aa: CASSRTGTGGSEQFF
CDR3nt: TGTGCCAGCAGCCGTACCGGGACAGGGGGTAGTGAGCAGTTCTTC